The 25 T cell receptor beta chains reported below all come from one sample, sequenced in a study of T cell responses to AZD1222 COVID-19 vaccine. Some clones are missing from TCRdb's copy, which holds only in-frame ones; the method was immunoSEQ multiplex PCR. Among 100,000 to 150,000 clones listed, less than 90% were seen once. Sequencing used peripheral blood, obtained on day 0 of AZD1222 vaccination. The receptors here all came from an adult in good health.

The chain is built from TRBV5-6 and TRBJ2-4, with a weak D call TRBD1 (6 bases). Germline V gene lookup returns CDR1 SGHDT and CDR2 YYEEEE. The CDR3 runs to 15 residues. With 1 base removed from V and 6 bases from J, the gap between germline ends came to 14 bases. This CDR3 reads CASSLLVQGPNIQYF. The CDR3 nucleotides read TGTGCCAGCAGCTTGTTGGTACAGGGACCAAACATTCAGTACTTC.

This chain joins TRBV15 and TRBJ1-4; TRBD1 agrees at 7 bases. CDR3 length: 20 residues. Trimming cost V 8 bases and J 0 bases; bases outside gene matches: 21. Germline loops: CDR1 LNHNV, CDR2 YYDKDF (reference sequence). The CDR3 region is CATFSGGKRTGPATNEKLFF. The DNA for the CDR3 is TGTGCCACCTTCAGTGGTGGCAAACGGACAGGCCCTGCAACTAATGAAAAACTGTTTTTT.

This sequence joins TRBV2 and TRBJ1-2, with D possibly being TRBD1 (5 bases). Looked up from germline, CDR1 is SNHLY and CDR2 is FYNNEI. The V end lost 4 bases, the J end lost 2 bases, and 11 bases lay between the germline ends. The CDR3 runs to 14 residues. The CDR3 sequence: CASSAVRENYGYTF. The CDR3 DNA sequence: TGTGCCAGCAGTGCCGTCAGGGAGAACTATGGCTACACCTTC.

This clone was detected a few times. In nucleotides, the CDR3 is TGTGCCAGCAGCCCGGACCTAAAGCGGGGGGGCTCTTACAATGAGCAGTTCTTC. This gives the protein CASSPDLKRGGSYNEQFF. V is TRBV5-6 and J is TRBJ2-1, with TRBD2 identical over 10 bases. The germline CDR1 and CDR2 sequences are SGHDT and YYEEEE. The CDR3 runs to 18 residues. Trimming removed 4 bases from V and 4 bases from J; junction bases left unmatched: 14.

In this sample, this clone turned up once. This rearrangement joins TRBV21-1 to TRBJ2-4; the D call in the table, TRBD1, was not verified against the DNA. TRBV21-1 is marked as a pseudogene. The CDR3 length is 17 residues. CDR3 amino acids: CASSSRQGAWAKNIQYF. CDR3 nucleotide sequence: TGTGCCAGCAGCTCCCGACAGGGGGCCTGGGCCAAAAACATTCAGTACTTC.

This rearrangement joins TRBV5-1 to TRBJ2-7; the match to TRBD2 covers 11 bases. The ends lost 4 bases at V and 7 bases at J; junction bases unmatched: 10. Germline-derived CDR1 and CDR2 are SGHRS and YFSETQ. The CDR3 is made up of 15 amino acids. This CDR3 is CASSPQTSGMGEQYF. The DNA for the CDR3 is TGCGCCAGCAGCCCCCAGACTAGCGGGATGGGGGAGCAGTACTTC. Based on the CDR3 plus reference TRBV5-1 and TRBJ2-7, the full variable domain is KAGVTQTPRYLIKTRGQQVTLSCSPISGHRSVSWYQQTPGQGLQFLFEYFSETQRNKGNFPGRFSGRQFSNSRSEMNVSTLELGDSALYLCASSPQTSGMGEQYFGPGTRLTVT.

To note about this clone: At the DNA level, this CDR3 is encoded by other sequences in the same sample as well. CDR3 DNA sequence: TGTGCCAGCAGTCCCCTGGGTGGTGGGGACCAGCCCCAGCATTTT. Translating gives CASSPLGGGDQPQHF. The chain carries TRBV27 and TRBJ1-5, with D maybe TRBD1 (5 bases). The CDR3 is made up of 15 amino acids. V was shortened by 5 bases and J by 7 bases, with 18 bases between the two germline ends. The germline CDR1 and CDR2 sequences are MNHEY and SMNVEV (reference sequence).

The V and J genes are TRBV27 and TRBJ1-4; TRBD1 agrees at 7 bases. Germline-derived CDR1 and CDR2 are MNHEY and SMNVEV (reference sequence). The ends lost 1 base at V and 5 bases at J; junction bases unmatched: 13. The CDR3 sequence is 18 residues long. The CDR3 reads CASSLFWRQGGRNEKLFF. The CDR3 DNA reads TGTGCCAGCAGTTTATTCTGGCGGCAGGGGGGGAGAAATGAAAAACTGTTTTTT.

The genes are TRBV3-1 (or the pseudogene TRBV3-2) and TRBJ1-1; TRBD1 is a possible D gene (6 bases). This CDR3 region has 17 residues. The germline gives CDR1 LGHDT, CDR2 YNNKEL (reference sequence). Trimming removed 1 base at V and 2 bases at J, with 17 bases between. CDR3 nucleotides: TGTGCCAGCAGCCAAGGAGGGGGAGGGCTCAAAAACACTGAAGCTTTCTTT. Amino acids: CASSQGGGGLKNTEAFF.

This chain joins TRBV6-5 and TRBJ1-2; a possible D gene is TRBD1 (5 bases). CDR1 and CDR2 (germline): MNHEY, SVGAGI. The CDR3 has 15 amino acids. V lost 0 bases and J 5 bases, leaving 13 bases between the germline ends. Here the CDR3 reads CASSYSAARGYGYTF. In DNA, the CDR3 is TGTGCCAGCAGTTACTCGGCAGCCCGGGGGTATGGCTACACCTTC.

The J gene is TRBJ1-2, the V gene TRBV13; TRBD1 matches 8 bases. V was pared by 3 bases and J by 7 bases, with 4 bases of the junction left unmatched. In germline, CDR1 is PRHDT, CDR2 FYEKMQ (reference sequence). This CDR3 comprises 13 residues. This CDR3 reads CASSFQGALGYTF. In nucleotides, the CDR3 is TGTGCCAGCAGCTTCCAGGGGGCGCTTGGCTACACCTTC.

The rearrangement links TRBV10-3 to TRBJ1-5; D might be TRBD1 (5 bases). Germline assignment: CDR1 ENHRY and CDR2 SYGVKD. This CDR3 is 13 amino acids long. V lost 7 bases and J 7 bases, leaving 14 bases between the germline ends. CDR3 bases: TGTGCCATCACGAGCGGACACCAGCAGCCCCAGCATTTT. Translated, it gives CAITSGHQQPQHF.

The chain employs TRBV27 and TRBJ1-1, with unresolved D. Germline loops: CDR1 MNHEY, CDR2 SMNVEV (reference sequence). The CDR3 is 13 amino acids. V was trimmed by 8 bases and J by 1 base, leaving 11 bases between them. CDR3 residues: CASARKPNTEAFF. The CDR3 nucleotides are TGTGCCAGCGCTCGGAAGCCGAACACTGAAGCTTTCTTT.

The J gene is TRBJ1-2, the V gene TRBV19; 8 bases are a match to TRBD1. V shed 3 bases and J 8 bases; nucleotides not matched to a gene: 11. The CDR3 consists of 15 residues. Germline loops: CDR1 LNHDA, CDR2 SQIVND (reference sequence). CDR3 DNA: TGTGCCAGTAGTATGGGTTGGCAGGGGGCGCGCGGCTACACCTTC. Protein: CASSMGWQGARGYTF.

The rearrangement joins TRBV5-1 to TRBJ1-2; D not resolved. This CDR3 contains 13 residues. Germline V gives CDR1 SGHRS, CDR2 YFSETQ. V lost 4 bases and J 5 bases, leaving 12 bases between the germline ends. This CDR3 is CASSRGSEYGYTF. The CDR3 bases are TGCGCCAGCAGCCGCGGGTCTGAGTATGGCTACACCTTC.

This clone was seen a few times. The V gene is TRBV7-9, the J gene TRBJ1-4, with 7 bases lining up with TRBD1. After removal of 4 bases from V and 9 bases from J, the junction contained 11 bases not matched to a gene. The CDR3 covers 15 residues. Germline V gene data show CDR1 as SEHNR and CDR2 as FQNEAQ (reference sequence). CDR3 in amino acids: CASSSGQAGLKKLFF. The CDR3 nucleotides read TGTGCCAGCAGCTCCGGACAGGCAGGTTTGAAAAAACTGTTTTTT.

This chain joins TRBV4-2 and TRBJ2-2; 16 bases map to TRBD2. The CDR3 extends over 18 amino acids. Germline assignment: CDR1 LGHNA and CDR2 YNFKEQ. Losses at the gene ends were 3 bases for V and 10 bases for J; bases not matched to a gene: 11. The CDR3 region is CASSQGTSGRAPVEELFF. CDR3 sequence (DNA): TGTGCCAGCAGCCAGGGGACTAGCGGGAGGGCCCCCGTTGAGGAGCTGTTTTTT.

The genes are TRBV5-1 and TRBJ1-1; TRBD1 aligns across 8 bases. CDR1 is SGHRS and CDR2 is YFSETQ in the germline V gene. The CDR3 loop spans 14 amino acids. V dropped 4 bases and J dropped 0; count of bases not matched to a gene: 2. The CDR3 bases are TGCGCCAGCAGCATGGACAGGGTGAACACTGAAGCTTTCTTT. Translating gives CASSMDRVNTEAFF.

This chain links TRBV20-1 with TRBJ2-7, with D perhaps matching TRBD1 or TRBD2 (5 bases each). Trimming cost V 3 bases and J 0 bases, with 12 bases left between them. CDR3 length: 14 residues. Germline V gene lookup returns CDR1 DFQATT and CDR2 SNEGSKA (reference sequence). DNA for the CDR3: TGCAGTGCTAGTACCGGGGCCGTCTCCTACGAGCAGTACTTC. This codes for CSASTGAVSYEQYF.

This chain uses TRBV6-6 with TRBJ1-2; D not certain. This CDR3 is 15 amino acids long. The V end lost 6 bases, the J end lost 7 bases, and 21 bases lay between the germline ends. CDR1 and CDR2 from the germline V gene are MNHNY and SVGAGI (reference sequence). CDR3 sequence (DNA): TGTGCCAGCAGGGCGTTCGAAGGCGCCCCTTTTGGCTACACCTTC. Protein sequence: CASRAFEGAPFGYTF.

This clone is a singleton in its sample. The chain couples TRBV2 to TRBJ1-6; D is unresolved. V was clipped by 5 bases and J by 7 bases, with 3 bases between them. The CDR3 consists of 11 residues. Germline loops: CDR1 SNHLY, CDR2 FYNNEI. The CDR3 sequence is CASSINSPLHF. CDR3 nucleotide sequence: TGTGCCAGCAGTATAAATTCACCCCTCCACTTT.

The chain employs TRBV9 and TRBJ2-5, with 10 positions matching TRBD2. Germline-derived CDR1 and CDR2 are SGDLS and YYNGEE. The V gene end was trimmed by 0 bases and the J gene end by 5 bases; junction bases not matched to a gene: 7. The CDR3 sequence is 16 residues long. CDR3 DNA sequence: TGTGCCAGCAGCGTAGCCCCTAGCGGGGGAGGGGAGACCCAGTACTTC. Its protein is CASSVAPSGGGETQYF. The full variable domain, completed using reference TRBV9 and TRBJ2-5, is DSGVTQTPKHLITATGQRVTLRCSPRSGDLSVYWYQQSLDQGLQFLIQYYNGEERAKGNILERFSAQQFPDLHSELNLSSLELGDSALYFCASSVAPSGGGETQYFGPGTRLLVL.

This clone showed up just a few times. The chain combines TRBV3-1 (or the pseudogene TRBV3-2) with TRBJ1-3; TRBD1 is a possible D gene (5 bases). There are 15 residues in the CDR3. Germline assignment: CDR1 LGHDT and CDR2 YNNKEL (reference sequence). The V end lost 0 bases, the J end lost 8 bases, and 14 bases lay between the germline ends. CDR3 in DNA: TGTGCCAGCAGCCAAGATTCGGCAGGGAGGGACACCATATATTTT. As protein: CASSQDSAGRDTIYF.

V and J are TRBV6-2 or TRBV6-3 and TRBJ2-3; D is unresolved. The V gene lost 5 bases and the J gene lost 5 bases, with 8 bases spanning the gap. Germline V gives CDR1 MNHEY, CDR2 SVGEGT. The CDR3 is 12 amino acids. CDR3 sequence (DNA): TGTGCCAGCAGTCAAAAGCTAGATACGCAGTATTTT. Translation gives CASSQKLDTQYF.

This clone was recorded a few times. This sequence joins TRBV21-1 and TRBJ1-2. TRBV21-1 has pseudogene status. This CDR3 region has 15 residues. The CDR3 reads CASPGQTPGSYGYTF. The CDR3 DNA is TGTGCCAGCCCGGGCCAGACGCCGGGGAGCTATGGCTACACCTTC.